This TCR beta chain was found in a study of CD8 T cells in Susac syndrome. An input of roughly 0.5 to 1 ug of RNA was subjected to reverse transcription using random hexamers. In TCRdb, the immunoSEQ multiplex PCR reads were re-called with MiXCR into one record per CDR3 protein. The sample lists around 180,000 distinct CDR3 sequences, approximately 95% occurring once. The T cells that were sequenced for TCR beta were CD8+ and CD4+ cells from blood. Germline-derived CDR1 and CDR2 are SGHAT and FQNNGV. The CDR3 is 14 residues long. The J segment lost 4 bases and the V segment lost 2 bases, leaving 4 bases of the junction unmatched.

The rearrangement uses TRBV11-2 and TRBJ2-7, with TRBD2 matching 8 bases. The sample taken for sequencing was CD8+ T cells from PBMCs. The origin of this receptor is a human donor with multiple sclerosis. This CDR3 reads CASSLLLAVYEQYF. In nucleotides, the CDR3 is TGTGCCAGCAGCTTATTACTAGCGGTATACGAGCAGTACTTC.